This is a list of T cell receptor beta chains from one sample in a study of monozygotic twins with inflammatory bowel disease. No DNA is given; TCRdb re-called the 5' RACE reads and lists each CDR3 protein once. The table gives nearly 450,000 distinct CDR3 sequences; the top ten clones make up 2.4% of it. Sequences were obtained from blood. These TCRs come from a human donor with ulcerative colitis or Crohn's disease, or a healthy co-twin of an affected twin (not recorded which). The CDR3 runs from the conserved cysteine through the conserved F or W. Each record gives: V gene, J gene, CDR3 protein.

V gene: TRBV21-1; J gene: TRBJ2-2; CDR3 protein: CASSKGSSGGQNTGELFF
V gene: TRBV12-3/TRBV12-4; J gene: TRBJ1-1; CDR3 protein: CASSPLRAGYTEAFF
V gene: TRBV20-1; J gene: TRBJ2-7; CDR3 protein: CSARGVYEQYF
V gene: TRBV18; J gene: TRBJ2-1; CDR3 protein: CASSPIMGANNEQFF
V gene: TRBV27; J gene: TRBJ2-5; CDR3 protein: CASSLTQYQETQYF
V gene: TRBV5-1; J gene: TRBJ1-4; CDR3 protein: CASSWMEQSTNEKLFF
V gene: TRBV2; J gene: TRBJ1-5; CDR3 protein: CASSEGQVTNQPQHF
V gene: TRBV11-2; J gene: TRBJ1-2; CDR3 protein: CASSPGGALGYTF
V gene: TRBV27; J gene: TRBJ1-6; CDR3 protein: CASSPLHPSSYNSPLHF
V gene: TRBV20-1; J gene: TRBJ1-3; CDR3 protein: CSAIQGSSGNTIYF
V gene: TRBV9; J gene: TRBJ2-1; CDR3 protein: CASSPPRGGANEQFF
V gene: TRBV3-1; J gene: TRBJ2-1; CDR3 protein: CASSHQLAGGYNEQFF
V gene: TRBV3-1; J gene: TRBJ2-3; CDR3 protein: CASTHTRVGSQYF
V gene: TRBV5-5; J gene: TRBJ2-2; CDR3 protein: CASSLGRVTGELFF
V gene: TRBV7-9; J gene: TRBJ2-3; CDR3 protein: CASSFSTTDTQYF
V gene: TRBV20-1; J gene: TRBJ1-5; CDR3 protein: CSATQGVNQPQHF
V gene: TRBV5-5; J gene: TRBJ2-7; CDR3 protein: CASSDPTVSYEQYF
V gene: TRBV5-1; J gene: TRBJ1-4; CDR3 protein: CASSRTVSNEKLFF
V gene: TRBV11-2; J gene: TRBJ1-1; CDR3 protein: CASSFMWGGTEAFF
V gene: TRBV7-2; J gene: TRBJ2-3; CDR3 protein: CASSSRDSTDTQYF
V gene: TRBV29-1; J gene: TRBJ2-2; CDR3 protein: CSVEGGRPTGELFF
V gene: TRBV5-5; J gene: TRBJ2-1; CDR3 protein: CASSVEGQSYNEQFF
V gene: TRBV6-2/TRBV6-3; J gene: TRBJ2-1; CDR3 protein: CASSGGSAARYNEQFF
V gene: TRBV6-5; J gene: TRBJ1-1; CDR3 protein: CASSYSDRGNTEAFF
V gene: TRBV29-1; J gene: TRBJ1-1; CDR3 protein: CSVRQGLGTEAFF
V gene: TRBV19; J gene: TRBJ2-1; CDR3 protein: CASIKGSGGRGEQFF
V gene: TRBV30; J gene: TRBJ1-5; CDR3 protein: CAWSQKQGVNQPQHF
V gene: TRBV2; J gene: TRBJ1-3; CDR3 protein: CASRQGTGNTIYF
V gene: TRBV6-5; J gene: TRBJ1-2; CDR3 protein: CASSSELSLPNYGYTF
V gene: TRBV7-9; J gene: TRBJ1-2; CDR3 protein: CASSTLAWGGDQGYTF
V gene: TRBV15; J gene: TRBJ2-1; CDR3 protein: CATSSQGSNEQFF
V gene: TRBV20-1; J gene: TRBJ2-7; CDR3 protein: CSADLGVLSSYEQYF
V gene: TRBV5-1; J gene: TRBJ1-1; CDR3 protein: CASSGDITEAFF
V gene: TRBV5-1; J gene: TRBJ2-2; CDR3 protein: CASSGTETGELFF
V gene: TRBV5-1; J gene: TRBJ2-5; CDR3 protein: CASSLSFSQETQYF
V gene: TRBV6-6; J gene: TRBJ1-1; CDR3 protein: CASSYSTGYEAFF
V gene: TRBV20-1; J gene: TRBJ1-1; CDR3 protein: CSAKTAMNTEAFF
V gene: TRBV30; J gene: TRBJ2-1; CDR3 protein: CAWKGGFEQFF
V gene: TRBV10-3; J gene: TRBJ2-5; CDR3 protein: CAISERETQYF
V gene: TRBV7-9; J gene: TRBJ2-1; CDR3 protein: CASSPPSGGGGEQFF
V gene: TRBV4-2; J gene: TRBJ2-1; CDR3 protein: CASSSRLADDNGQFF
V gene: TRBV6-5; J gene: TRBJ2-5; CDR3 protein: CASSFYRDRKETQYF
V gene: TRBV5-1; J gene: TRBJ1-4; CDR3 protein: CASSLGGSDEKLFF
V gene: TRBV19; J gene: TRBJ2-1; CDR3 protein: CASSIIAGNEQFF
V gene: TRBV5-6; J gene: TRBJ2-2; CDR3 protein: CASSPDYQNTGELFF
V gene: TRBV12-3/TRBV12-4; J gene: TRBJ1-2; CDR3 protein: CASSPAGTGEGYTF
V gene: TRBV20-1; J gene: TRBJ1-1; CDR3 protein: CSARGGVLANTEAFF